The clone carrying this TCR beta chain came up many times. This sample was taken from a study of early T cells in non-severe SARS-CoV-2 infection. V was pared by 4 bases and J by 9 bases, with 8 bases of the junction left unmatched. The V gene's germline CDR1 is SGHTA and CDR2 FQGNSA. This CDR3 comprises 15 residues. MiXCR, applied by TCRdb to the 5' RACE reads, yields one record per CDR3 protein. Of 65,000 to 85,000 distinct CDR3 sequences listed, over 8% are singletons. This rearrangement joins TRBV7-2 to TRBJ1-6; 8 bases are shared with TRBD1. This specimen was whole blood, taken at baseline. This TCR was recovered from an adult who was a healthcare worker with PCR-confirmed SARS-CoV-2 infection or an uninfected control (not recorded which). CDR3 residues: CASSSEGQEISPLHF. The CDR3 nucleotides read TGTGCCAGCAGCTCCGAGGGACAGGAAATTTCACCCCTCCACTTT.